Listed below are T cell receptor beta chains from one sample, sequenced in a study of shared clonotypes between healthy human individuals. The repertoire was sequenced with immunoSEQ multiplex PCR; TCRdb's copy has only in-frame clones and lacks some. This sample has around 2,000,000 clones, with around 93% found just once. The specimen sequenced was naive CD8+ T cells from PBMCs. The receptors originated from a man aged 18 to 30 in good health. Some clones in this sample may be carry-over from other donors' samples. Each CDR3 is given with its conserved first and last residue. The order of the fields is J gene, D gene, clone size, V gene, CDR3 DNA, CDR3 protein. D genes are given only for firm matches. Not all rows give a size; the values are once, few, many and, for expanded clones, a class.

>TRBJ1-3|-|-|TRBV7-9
TGTGCCAGCAGCTTCCTTGGAAACACCATATATTTT
CASSFLGNTIYF
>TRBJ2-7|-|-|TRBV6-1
TGTGCCAGCAGTGCCCTTTTCGGGAGTTCCCACGAGCAGTACTTC
CASSALFGSSHEQYF
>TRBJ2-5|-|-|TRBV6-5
TGTGCCAGCATGGGCCCGGGGACCCAGTACTTC
CASMGPGTQYF
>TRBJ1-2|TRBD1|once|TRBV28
TGTGCCAGCAGTTTCTTATTTCAGGGACAGGGGGCAAAGGATGGCTACACCTTC
CASSFLFQGQGAKDGYTF
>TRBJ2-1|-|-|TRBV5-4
TGTGCCAGCAGCTCCGACCTGATTGAGCAGTTCTTC
CASSSDLIEQFF
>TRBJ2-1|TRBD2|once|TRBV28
TGTGCCGGGGGAGGGGGACTAGCGCGTTACAATGAGCAGTTCTTC
CAGGGGLARYNEQFF
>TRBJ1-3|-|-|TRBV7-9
TGTGCCAGCAGCCCAGGACCTAGTGGAAACACCATATATTTT
CASSPGPSGNTIYF
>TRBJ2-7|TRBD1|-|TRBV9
TGTGCCAGCAGCCCCAGGGACAGGGTTGACGAGCAGTACTTC
CASSPRDRVDEQYF
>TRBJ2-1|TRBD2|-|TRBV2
TGTGCCAGCAGACCCGCCGGGCGGGAGGTCTACAATGAGCAGTTCTTC
CASRPAGREVYNEQFF
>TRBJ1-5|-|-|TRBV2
TGTGCCAGCAGTGATCCGGGAGGTAAGAATCAGCCCCAGCATTTT
CASSDPGGKNQPQHF
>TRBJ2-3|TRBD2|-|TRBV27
TGTGCCAGCAGTTTAGGGACTAGCGGGAGGCCCGTATCCACAGATACGCAGTATTTT
CASSLGTSGRPVSTDTQYF
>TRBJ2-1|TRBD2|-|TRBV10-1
TGCGCCAGCAGTGAGTCGATCGAGCGGGGGGACAATGAGCAGTTCTTC
CASSESIERGDNEQFF
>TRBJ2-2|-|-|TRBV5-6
TGTGCCAGCAGGACAGGACCGAAACGGTCTGCGAACACCGGGGAGCTGTTTTTT
CASRTGPKRSANTGELFF
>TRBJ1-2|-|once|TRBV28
TGTGCCAGCAGTTTATCGGGGGCTGAAGGCTACACCTTC
CASSLSGAEGYTF
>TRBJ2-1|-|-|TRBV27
TGTGCCAGCAGTTTAGTCCCGAGAGAACGTGAGCAGTTCTTC
CASSLVPREREQFF
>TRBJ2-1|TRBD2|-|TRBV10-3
TGTGCCATCAGCAACCCGGGACTAGCGGGAGGACCCGACCCCTACAATGAGCAGTTCTTC
CAISNPGLAGGPDPYNEQFF
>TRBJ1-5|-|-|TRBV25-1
TGTGCCAGCAGTGAATTGGAACAGCCTTTCCCGCCCCAGCATTTT
CASSELEQPFPPQHF
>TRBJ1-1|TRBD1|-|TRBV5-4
TGTGCCAGCAGCTTGGGGCAGGGGGGGGTCACTGAAGCTTTCTTT
CASSLGQGGVTEAFF
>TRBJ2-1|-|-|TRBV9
TGTGCCAGCGGACCAGGGGGTGTTTTCCTAGCGGAGTACAATGAGCAGTTCTTC
CASGPGGVFLAEYNEQFF
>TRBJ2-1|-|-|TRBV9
TGTGCCAGCAGCGGGAGTCCACCCTCCTACAATGAGCAGTTCTTC
CASSGSPPSYNEQFF
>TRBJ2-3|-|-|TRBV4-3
TGCGCCAGCAGCGGGTACCTAACAGATACGCAGTATTTT
CASSGYLTDTQYF
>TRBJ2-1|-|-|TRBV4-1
TGCGCCAGCAGCCAAGTTTCTAGGGGTGGTGATGAGCAGTTCTTC
CASSQVSRGGDEQFF
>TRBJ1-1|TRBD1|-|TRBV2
TGTGCCAGCAGTGATCAACGGACAGGGGGAACTGAAGCTTTCTTT
CASSDQRTGGTEAFF
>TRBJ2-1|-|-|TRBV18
TGTGCCAGCTCACCCAAACTAGCCGAAGGCTCCTACAATGAGCAGTTCTTC
CASSPKLAEGSYNEQFF
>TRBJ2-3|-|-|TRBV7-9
TGTGCCAGCAGCTTATACTCCGAATTCACAGATACGCAGTATTTT
CASSLYSEFTDTQYF
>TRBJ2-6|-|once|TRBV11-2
TGTGCCAGCAGCTCCGGACAGCTAAACTCTGGGGCCAACGTCCTGACTTTC
CASSSGQLNSGANVLTF
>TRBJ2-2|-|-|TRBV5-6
TGTGCCAGCAGCTTGGGGACGGGTCCCGGGGAGCTGTTTTTT
CASSLGTGPGELFF
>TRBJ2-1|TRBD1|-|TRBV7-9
TGTGCCAGCAGCCGGCGGCGAGGGGGCGCCTACAATGAGCAGTTCTTC
CASSRRRGGAYNEQFF
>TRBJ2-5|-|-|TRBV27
TGTGCCAGCAGTTTAAAACAAGAGACCCAGTACTTC
CASSLKQETQYF